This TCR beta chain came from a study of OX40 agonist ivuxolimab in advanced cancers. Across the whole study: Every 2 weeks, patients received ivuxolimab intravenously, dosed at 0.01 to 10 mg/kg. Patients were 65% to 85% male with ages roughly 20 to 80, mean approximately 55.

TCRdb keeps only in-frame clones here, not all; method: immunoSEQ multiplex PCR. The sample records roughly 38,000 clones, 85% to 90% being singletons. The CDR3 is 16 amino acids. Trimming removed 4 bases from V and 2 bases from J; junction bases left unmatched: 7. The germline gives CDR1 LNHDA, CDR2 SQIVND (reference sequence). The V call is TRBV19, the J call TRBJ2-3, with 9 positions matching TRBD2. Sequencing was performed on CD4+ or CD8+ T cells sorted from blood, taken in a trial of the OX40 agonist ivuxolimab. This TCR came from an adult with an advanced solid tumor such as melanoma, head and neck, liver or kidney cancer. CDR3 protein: CASSKVTSGYTDTQYF. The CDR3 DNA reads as TGTGCCAGTAGTAAAGTGACTAGCGGTTACACAGATACGCAGTATTTT.